The T cell receptor (beta chain) described here comes from a study of T-cell reconstitution after alpha-beta-depleted transplantation in children. Germline V gene data show CDR1 as SQVTM and CDR2 as ANQGSEA. V gave up 4 bases and J gave up 8 bases, with 9 bases separating them. The CDR3 has 11 residues. This clonotype turned up a few times. Unique molecular identifiers were used in preparing the TCRbeta library. TCRdb passed the PCR reads through MiXCR, listing each CDR3 protein once. This table holds about 58,000 distinct CDR3 sequences, 44% found once. The chain combines TRBV29-1 with TRBJ2-1; D unclear. The sample here was PBMCs, mostly from graft donor cells, taken 360 days after TCRalphabeta/CD19-depleted stem cell transplant. The origin of this receptor is a male patient under 18 who had a stem cell transplant for acute lymphoblastic leukemia, so the T cells may come from the graft donor. CDR3 region: CSVGGNHEQFF. The CDR3 bases are TGCAGCGTTGGTGGTAACCATGAGCAGTTCTTC.